Listed below are T cell receptor beta chains from one sample, sequenced in a study of T cell repertoires in cytomegalovirus infection. MiXCR was run by TCRdb on the reads, yielding one entry per CDR3 protein. The table has 450,000 to 600,000 distinct CDR3 sequences, 25% to 35% seen once. Their recognized antigens are unknown. This material consisted of cultured PBMCs, taken from culture after CMV antigen stimulation. These receptors were collected from a human donor in good health (CMV status not recorded). Some clones in this sample may be carry-over from other donors' samples. CDR3s include the opening cysteine and the closing phenylalanine or tryptophan. The D gene is left open where the match is weak. Size tells how often a clone was seen (once, few, many) or the class of an expanded clone, and some rows leave it out.

size: few; D: TRBD1; V: TRBV6-8; J: TRBJ1-3; CDR3: CASSSGQGNTIYF; DNA: TGTGCCAGCAGTTCGGGACAGGGAAACACCATATATTTT
size: few; D: .; V: TRBV9; J: TRBJ2-3; CDR3: CASSVDGGVDTQYF; DNA: TGTGCCAGCAGCGTAGACGGGGGCGTAGATACGCAGTATTTT
size: .; D: .; V: TRBV19; J: TRBJ1-5; CDR3: CASSIGPSAGRHQPQHF; DNA: TGTGCCAGTAGTATCGGCCCGAGCGCGGGACGACATCAGCCCCAGCATTTT
size: many; D: TRBD2; V: TRBV7-8; J: TRBJ2-1; CDR3: CASSLAVSGRSNEQFF; DNA: TGTGCCAGCAGCTTAGCGGTTAGCGGGAGAAGCAATGAGCAGTTCTTC
size: few; D: TRBD1; V: TRBV6-5; J: TRBJ1-5; CDR3: CASSYDRGQPQHF; DNA: TGTGCCAGCAGTTACGACAGGGGCCAGCCCCAGCATTTT
size: few; D: .; V: TRBV28; J: TRBJ1-2; CDR3: CASSLPGPRYGYTF; DNA: TGTGCCAGCAGTTTACCAGGGCCCAGATATGGCTACACCTTC
size: .; D: TRBD2; V: TRBV6-2/TRBV6-3; J: TRBJ2-1; CDR3: CASSYELAGDPNEQFF; DNA: TGTGCCAGCAGTTACGAGTTAGCGGGAGATCCCAATGAGCAGTTCTTC
size: .; D: TRBD1; V: TRBV11-2; J: TRBJ1-4; CDR3: CASSLQGARSEKLFF; DNA: TGTGCCAGCAGCTTACAGGGGGCGCGGAGTGAAAAACTGTTTTTT
size: many; D: TRBD2; V: TRBV7-6; J: TRBJ2-1; CDR3: CASSLGSGSSNEQFF; DNA: TGTGCCAGCAGCTTGGGTAGCGGGAGTTCCAATGAGCAGTTCTTC
size: .; D: TRBD1; V: TRBV6-5; J: TRBJ1-1; CDR3: CASRLRGQGLDTEAFF; DNA: TGTGCCAGCAGATTACGGGGACAGGGTTTAGACACTGAAGCTTTCTTT
size: .; D: TRBD2; V: TRBV14; J: TRBJ2-4; CDR3: CASSPIAASGRAYIQYF; DNA: TGTGCCAGCAGCCCGATCGCGGCTAGCGGGAGGGCCTACATTCAGTACTTC
size: .; D: .; V: TRBV14; J: TRBJ1-4; CDR3: CASSQIRGATNEKLFF; DNA: TGTGCCAGCAGCCAAATTCGGGGGGCCACTAATGAAAAACTGTTTTTT
size: few; D: TRBD2; V: TRBV7-6; J: TRBJ2-1; CDR3: CASSLSGRAVDEQFF; DNA: TGTGCCAGCAGCCTGAGCGGGAGGGCCGTCGATGAGCAGTTCTTC
size: .; D: .; V: TRBV7-9; J: TRBJ2-5; CDR3: CASSPRASPETQYF; DNA: TGTGCCAGCAGCCCCCGGGCTAGCCCAGAGACCCAGTACTTC
size: .; D: .; V: TRBV7-2; J: TRBJ2-1; CDR3: CASSLQGGTEQFF; DNA: TGTGCCAGCAGCTTACAGGGGGGGACTGAGCAGTTCTTC
size: many; D: .; V: TRBV11-3; J: TRBJ2-2; CDR3: CASSLGRAGELFF; DNA: TGTGCCAGCAGCTTAGGGAGGGCCGGGGAGCTGTTTTTT
size: .; D: .; V: TRBV14; J: TRBJ2-1; CDR3: CASSQELGGGDEQFF; DNA: TGTGCCAGCAGCCAAGAATTGGGCGGTGGCGATGAGCAGTTCTTC
size: .; D: .; V: TRBV5-1; J: TRBJ1-4; CDR3: CASSLVGRFNEKLFF; DNA: TGCGCCAGCAGCTTGGTTGGTCGATTTAATGAAAAACTGTTTTTT
size: .; D: .; V: TRBV28; J: TRBJ1-3; CDR3: CASSRQPGNTIYF; DNA: TGTGCCAGCAGTCGACAGCCTGGAAACACCATATATTTT
size: few; D: TRBD2; V: TRBV4-2; J: TRBJ2-1; CDR3: CASSQGAGSSYNEQFF; DNA: TGTGCCAGCAGCCAGGGAGCGGGGAGCTCCTACAATGAGCAGTTCTTC
size: few; D: TRBD2; V: TRBV6-2/TRBV6-3; J: TRBJ2-7; CDR3: CASIELAGGPYEQYF; DNA: TGTGCCAGCATCGAACTAGCGGGAGGGCCATACGAGCAGTACTTC
size: .; D: .; V: TRBV20-1; J: TRBJ2-3; CDR3: CSATDDTQYF; DNA: TGCAGTGCCACAGACGATACGCAGTATTTT
size: .; D: .; V: TRBV20-1; J: TRBJ2-3; CDR3: CSGSLTDTQYF; DNA: TGCAGTGGAAGTTTAACAGATACGCAGTATTTT
size: .; D: TRBD2; V: TRBV12-3/TRBV12-4; J: TRBJ2-1; CDR3: CASSSLAGRGDEQFF; DNA: TGTGCCAGCAGTTCACTAGCGGGGCGGGGGGATGAGCAGTTCTTC
size: many; D: .; V: TRBV7-6; J: TRBJ2-3; CDR3: CASSLGQITDTQYF; DNA: TGTGCCAGCAGCTTAGGTCAAATCACAGATACGCAGTATTTT
size: .; D: TRBD2; V: TRBV7-9; J: TRBJ2-3; CDR3: CASSSGLALSTDTQYF; DNA: TGTGCCAGCAGCTCCGGACTAGCCCTAAGCACAGATACGCAGTATTTT